These 30 T cell receptor beta chains were all obtained from the same sample, sequenced in a study of cytomegalovirus exposure and HLA in healthy donors. With 60 Vbeta and 13 Jbeta primers, the PCR was carried out. Using immunoSEQ multiplex PCR, the repertoire was profiled, and TCRdb retains in-frame clones only, with some absent. Here the sample spans approximately 160,000 clones, around 80% being singletons. The sequenced sample was PBMCs. The receptors originated from a man aged 18 to 35 in good health and CMV-seronegative.

The CDR3 sequence is CASSSRRGSGTEAFF. The CDR3 bases are TGTGCCAGCAGTTCGCGCAGGGGAAGCGGCACTGAAGCTTTCTTT. The chain recombines TRBV28 with TRBJ1-1, with D possibly matching TRBD1 (6 bases). Germline CDR1 MDHEN, CDR2 SYDVKM. This CDR3 contains 15 residues. V gave up 4 bases and J gave up 4 bases, with 16 bases separating them.

This clone has a handful of counts. The J gene is TRBJ2-5, the V gene TRBV28, with D tentatively TRBD2 (6 bases). This CDR3 region has 16 residues. V lost 4 bases and J lost 6, with 21 bases in between. Per the germline V gene, CDR1 is MDHEN and CDR2 is SYDVKM. CDR3 coding DNA: TGTGCCAGCAGTTCCCCGGCGGGAACTGGGGGAAAGACCCAGTACTTC. This sequence encodes CASSSPAGTGGKTQYF.

The table lists this clone with a few counts. The J gene is TRBJ1-1, the V gene TRBV4-1; 8 nucleotides align to TRBD1. V lost 7 bases and J lost 5; bases outside the gene matches: 6. The germline V gene encodes CDR1 MGHRA and CDR2 YSYEKL. This CDR3 contains 13 residues. The CDR3 nucleotides are TGCGCCAGCAAATCAGGGGGCAGGACTGAAGCTTTCTTT. Its translation is CASKSGGRTEAFF.

The gene calls are TRBV14 and TRBJ2-5; maybe TRBD1 (6 bases). In germline, CDR1 is SGHDN, CDR2 FVKESK. Trimming left V 0 bases short and J 4 bases short, with 12 bases between. The CDR3 has 15 residues. The CDR3 spells CASSQDNRDGETQYF. For the CDR3, the DNA is TGTGCCAGCAGCCAAGATAACAGGGATGGAGAGACCCAGTACTTC.

V is TRBV30 and J is TRBJ2-2, with TRBD1 matching over 9 bases. The CDR3 runs 14 residues. The J segment lost 10 bases and the V segment lost 0 bases, leaving 6 bases of the junction unmatched. The germline V gene encodes CDR1 GTSNPN and CDR2 SVGIG (reference sequence). CDR3 nucleotide sequence: TGTGCCTGGAGTGTACTGACAGGGGGGTTGGAGCTGTTTTTT. Residues: CAWSVLTGGLELFF.

The rearrangement uses TRBV29-1 and TRBJ2-3, with TRBD2 matching 8 bases. The CDR3 is 16 residues long. J was trimmed by 5 bases and V by 8 bases; bases with no gene match: 18. Germline values: CDR1 SQVTM, CDR2 ANQGSEA. CDR3 bases: TGCAGCTCCGGCCGGGGGCAGCGGGGGAAGATAGATACGCAGTATTTT. Its protein product is CSSGRGQRGKIDTQYF.

J is TRBJ1-1 and V is TRBV6-6, with D tentatively TRBD1 (5 bases). The CDR3 contains 12 residues. The germline gives CDR1 MNHNY, CDR2 SVGAGI (reference sequence). V was trimmed by 2 bases and J by 7 bases, leaving 8 bases between them. CDR3 region: CASSYTDSEAFF. In DNA, the CDR3 is TGTGCCAGCAGTTACACCGACAGTGAAGCTTTCTTT.

V usage is TRBV19 and J usage is TRBJ2-7; unclear D gene. V was clipped by 5 bases and J by 5 bases, with 7 bases between them. The CDR3 has 11 residues. The germline gives CDR1 LNHDA, CDR2 SQIVND (reference sequence). The CDR3 nucleotides read TGTGCCAGTAGTCTAGGAGACGAGCAGTACTTC. It yields the protein CASSLGDEQYF.

This chain links TRBV11-3 with TRBJ2-7; D is perhaps TRBD2 (5 bases). Trimming stripped 2 bases from V and 7 bases from J, with 12 bases between. Germline loops: CDR1 SGHNT, CDR2 YENEEA. This CDR3 contains 13 residues. This CDR3 is CASSLIGVREQYF. The DNA for the CDR3 is TGTGCCAGCAGCTTAATCGGGGTGCGGGAGCAGTACTTC.

The V gene is TRBV7-9, the J gene TRBJ2-3, with TRBD1 identical over 12 bases. From germline, CDR1 is SEHNR and CDR2 FQNEAQ (reference sequence). The CDR3 consists of 15 residues. V dropped 6 bases and J dropped 2; count of bases not matched to a gene: 3. The CDR3 is CASRTGQGATDTQYF. In DNA form, the CDR3 reads TGTGCCAGCAGGACGGGACAGGGGGCCACAGATACGCAGTATTTT.

The V gene is TRBV6-5, the J gene TRBJ2-2; 7 nucleotides agree with TRBD1. V was pared by 6 bases and J by 4 bases, with 8 bases of the junction left unmatched. The CDR3 length is 15 residues. Per the germline V gene, CDR1 is MNHEY and CDR2 is SVGAGI. In DNA form, the CDR3 reads TGTGCCAGCAGCTCCACAGGGGTAGTCACCGGGGAGCTGTTTTTT. Translation: CASSSTGVVTGELFF.

The gene calls are TRBV6-6 and TRBJ1-1, with 10 bases lining up with TRBD1. This CDR3 has 12 residues. The germline V gene encodes CDR1 MNHNY and CDR2 SVGAGI (reference sequence). Trimming cost V 7 bases and J 8 bases; bases outside gene matches: 4. CDR3 coding DNA: TGTGCCAGCACGACAGGGGGCCCAGAAGCTTTCTTT. This encodes CASTTGGPEAFF.

J is TRBJ2-7 and V is TRBV14; 9 positions agree with TRBD1. With 4 bases clipped from V and 3 bases from J, the junction kept 10 bases outside the gene matches. Germline V gives CDR1 SGHDN, CDR2 FVKESK. The CDR3 loop spans 16 amino acids. The CDR3 DNA sequence: TGTGCCAGCAGCCGATCCGGGACAGGGCGGTTCTACGAGCAGTACTTC. Its translation: CASSRSGTGRFYEQYF.

The CDR3 region has the DNA TGTGCCAGCAGCTACGGACAGGGACACTACGAGCAGTACTTC. Translating gives CASSYGQGHYEQYF. V usage is TRBV28 and J usage is TRBJ2-7, with TRBD1 matching 8 bases. The germline CDR1 and CDR2 sequences are MDHEN and SYDVKM. The length of the CDR3 is 14 residues. V shed 6 bases and J 3 bases; nucleotides not matched to a gene: 7.

The V call is TRBV18, the J call TRBJ2-7; 8 bases align to TRBD1. CDR1 and CDR2 (germline): KGHSH, LQKENI. V shed 3 bases and J 6 bases; nucleotides not matched to a gene: 10. This CDR3 spans 15 amino acids. CDR3 sequence reads: CASSPLGQGVSEQYF. The CDR3 DNA sequence: TGTGCCAGCTCACCCCTTGGACAGGGAGTCTCCGAGCAGTACTTC.

The chain links TRBV7-3 to TRBJ2-7; 7 bases are a match to TRBD2. CDR3 length: 16 residues. The V and J ends lost 0 bases and 5 bases, in that order; junction bases with no gene match: 10. Per the germline V gene, CDR1 is SGHTA and CDR2 is FQGTGA. The CDR3 DNA follows: TGTGCCAGCAGCTTAACGGGCGGCGGGAGTGAGAACGAGCAGTACTTC. It yields the protein CASSLTGGGSENEQYF.

CDR3 amino acids: CATSRDRGEKAFF. CDR3 bases: TGTGCCACCAGCAGAGACAGGGGCGAGAAAGCTTTCTTT. This sequence joins TRBV15 and TRBJ1-1; tentative D call: TRBD1 (6 bases). Germline CDR1 reads LNHNV; CDR2 reads YYDKDF (reference sequence). V lost 0 bases and J 9 bases, leaving 11 bases between the germline ends. The length of the CDR3 is 13 residues.

V gene TRBV5-1 combines with J gene TRBJ1-6; D not certain. V lost 3 bases to trimming and J lost 10 bases, with 11 bases between them. The CDR3 runs to 13 residues. Per germline, CDR1 SGHRS and CDR2 YFSETQ. CDR3 loop: CASSSGIQSPLHF. The CDR3 DNA sequence: TGCGCCAGCAGCTCGGGGATTCAATCACCCCTCCACTTT.

V usage is TRBV9 and J usage is TRBJ2-5; TRBD2 matches at 15 bases. Germline values: CDR1 SGDLS, CDR2 YYNGEE. J was trimmed by 5 bases and V by 4 bases; bases with no gene match: 6. CDR3 size: 16 residues. The CDR3 region has the DNA TGTGCCAGCAGCAACGGACTAGCGGGGGGGAGGGAGACCCAGTACTTC. Translated: CASSNGLAGGRETQYF.

The J gene is TRBJ2-1, the V gene TRBV7-2; tentative D call: TRBD1 (6 bases). The CDR3 totals 15 residues. V dropped 3 bases and J dropped 6 bases, with 15 bases sitting between them. Looked up from germline, CDR1 is SGHTA and CDR2 is FQGNSA. Written as DNA, the CDR3 is TGTGCCAGCAGCTTGTTTGGGGGACACAGCAATGAGCAGTTCTTC. Amino acids: CASSLFGGHSNEQFF.

The chain combines TRBV7-9 with TRBJ1-1, with a weak D call TRBD1 (5 bases). Trimming cost V 5 bases and J 4 bases, with 8 bases left between them. CDR3 length: 12 residues. Germline values: CDR1 SEHNR, CDR2 FQNEAQ (reference sequence). The CDR3 here is CASSPGLTEAFF. As DNA, the CDR3 is TGTGCCAGCAGCCCAGGGCTCACTGAAGCTTTCTTT. The whole variable domain, filled in from reference TRBV7-9 and TRBJ1-1, reads DTGVSQNPRHKITKRGQNVTFRCDPISEHNRLYWYRQTLGQGPEFLTYFQNEAQLEKSRLLSDRFSAERPKGSFSTLEIQRTEQGDSAMYLCASSPGLTEAFFGQGTRLTVV.

V usage is TRBV5-5 and J usage is TRBJ1-1, with D perhaps matching TRBD1 (6 bases). Germline V gives CDR1 SGHKS, CDR2 YYEKEE (reference sequence). Between the trimmed V and J ends, which lost 2 bases and 0 bases, there was a span of 8 bases. The CDR3 spans 14 residues. CDR3: CASSFTGLNTEAFF. The CDR3 DNA sequence: TGTGCCAGCAGCTTCACAGGGTTGAACACTGAAGCTTTCTTT.

This clone was observed a handful of times. The genes are TRBV7-9 and TRBJ2-5; tentatively, D is TRBD2 (6 bases). Germline CDR1 SEHNR, CDR2 FQNEAQ (reference sequence). Trimming shortened V by 1 base and J by 3 bases, and 12 bases separated the two germline ends. The CDR3 loop spans 15 amino acids. In DNA form, the CDR3 reads TGTGCCAGCAGCTTAGAGGGTCGGAGGGAAGAGACCCAGTACTTC. It specifies CASSLEGRREETQYF.

V is TRBV6-5 and J is TRBJ2-3; no definite D call. Germline CDR1 reads MNHEY; CDR2 reads SVGAGI. The ends were cut back, 6 bases at V and 4 bases at J, with 8 bases in the middle. The CDR3 consists of 12 residues. The CDR3 DNA reads TGTGCCAGCAGATCCTCCCCAGATACGCAGTATTTT. As protein: CASRSSPDTQYF.

This clone was found once. The rearrangement joins TRBV19 to TRBJ1-4, with D possibly matching TRBD1 (5 bases). The CDR3 runs to 14 residues. Trimming stripped 3 bases from V and 8 bases from J, with 13 bases between. Looked up from germline, CDR1 is LNHDA and CDR2 is SQIVND (reference sequence). CDR3 protein: CASSIWKGREKLFF. The CDR3, as DNA: TGTGCCAGTAGTATCTGGAAGGGGAGGGAAAAACTGTTTTTT.

This clone was observed a few times. The V and J genes are TRBV18 and TRBJ2-6; D remains unclear. Germline assignment: CDR1 KGHSH and CDR2 LQKENI. CDR3 length: 15 residues. V was shortened by 3 bases and J by 1 base, with 7 bases between the two germline ends. The CDR3 DNA is TGTGCCAGCTCACCTAGAGGTTCTGGGGCCAACGTCCTGACTTTC. Translation gives CASSPRGSGANVLTF.

Only a few counts were recorded for this clone. The rearrangement joins TRBV6-1 to TRBJ2-7; 7 bases agree with TRBD2. J gave up 6 bases and V 4 bases, and 12 bases lay outside the gene matches. CDR3 size: 15 residues. Germline V gives CDR1 MNHNS, CDR2 SASEGT. The CDR3 DNA is TGTGCCAGCAGTGGGGCCCGGGACTATACTGGCGAGCAGTACTTC. This sequence encodes CASSGARDYTGEQYF.

V and J are TRBV7-9 and TRBJ1-2, with TRBD1 matching over 7 bases. Germline trimming cut 10 bases from V and 0 bases from J; bases unmatched to any gene: 11. Germline values: CDR1 SEHNR, CDR2 FQNEAQ (reference sequence). This CDR3 spans 15 amino acids. This CDR3 reads CATELIDRANYGYTF. CDR3 sequence (DNA): TGTGCCACAGAACTCATCGACAGGGCTAACTATGGCTACACCTTC.

V is TRBV6-6 and J is TRBJ2-1; D perhaps matches TRBD2 (5 bases). The CDR3 spans 11 residues. CDR1 MNHNY and CDR2 SVGAGI come from the germline V gene (reference sequence). Trimming shortened V by 4 bases and J by 10 bases, and 8 bases separated the two germline ends. CDR3 amino acids: CASSLGGEQFF. In DNA, the CDR3 is TGTGCCAGCAGTTTAGGCGGGGAGCAGTTCTTC.

The chain has TRBV11-2 and TRBJ1-1; possibly TRBD1 for D (6 bases). Germline CDR1 is SGHAT and CDR2 is FQNNGV. V was pared by 5 bases and J by 11 bases, with 21 bases between. The CDR3 is 14 amino acids. DNA for the CDR3: TGTGCCAGCAGCCCCCTAGGGGGGGAAGGAGGCGCTTTCTTT. Amino acid sequence: CASSPLGGEGGAFF.